A single sample gave rise to the 23 T cell receptor beta chains below, sequenced in a study of identical twins. TCRdb reprocessed the 5' RACE reads with MiXCR, giving one entry per CDR3 protein. The data show under 1 million distinct CDR3 sequences, with 9% to 15% seen just once and around 1.6% held by the top ten. These same data were also listed under a study on yellow fever vaccine responses in identical twins.

The sequenced material came from PBMCs. These receptors were taken from a young woman in good health.

This rearrangement joins TRBV10-3 to TRBJ1-2, with 8 bases matching TRBD1. Germline lookup yields CDR1 ENHRY and CDR2 SYGVKD. The CDR3 has 14 residues. V lost 5 bases and J lost 0; bases outside the gene matches: 2. The CDR3 sequence: CAISTGQANYGYTF. CDR3 in DNA: TGTGCCATCAGTACGGGACAGGCTAACTATGGCTACACCTTC.

The chain carries TRBV5-1 and TRBJ2-1; 7 nucleotides line up with TRBD1. CDR3 length: 13 residues. Germline CDR1 SGHRS, CDR2 YFSETQ. V was pared by 0 bases and J by 8 bases, with 2 bases of the junction left unmatched. The CDR3 reads CASSLEGAYEQFF. DNA for the CDR3: TGCGCCAGCAGCTTGGAGGGGGCCTATGAGCAGTTCTTC.

The CDR3 sequence is CASSSSSGGAKQFF. DNA for the CDR3: TGTGCCAGCAGCTCCTCTAGCGGGGGGGCCAAGCAGTTCTTC. This chain uses TRBV7-2 with TRBJ2-1, with TRBD2 matching over 12 bases. The CDR3 length is 14 residues. J lost 11 bases, V lost 4 bases, and 6 bases had no gene match. Germline assignment: CDR1 SGHTA and CDR2 FQGNSA.

This clonotype was seen at least ten times. Here the CDR3 DNA reads TGTGCCAGCAGCCGCAACAATGAGCAGTTCTTC. Translating it yields CASSRNNEQFF. This chain joins TRBV7-6 and TRBJ2-1; D is uncertain. The CDR3 has 11 residues. Per the germline V gene, CDR1 is SGHVS and CDR2 is FNYEAQ. V was cut by 5 bases and J by 5 bases, with 4 bases left in between.

The gene calls are TRBV14 and TRBJ2-1, with TRBD1 matching 9 bases. The germline gives CDR1 SGHDN, CDR2 FVKESK. Unmatched junction bases numbered 3, after V lost 0 bases and J lost 12 bases. The CDR3 extends over 13 amino acids. The CDR3: CASSQDRTGAQFF. In DNA form, the CDR3 reads TGTGCCAGCAGCCAAGACCGGACAGGGGCGCAGTTCTTC.

This chain's CDR3 is CSGWYSGANVLTF. The CDR3 nucleotides are TGCAGCGGGTGGTACTCTGGGGCCAACGTCCTGACTTTC. The chain uses TRBV29-1 and TRBJ2-6; D is uncertain. The germline CDR1 and CDR2 sequences are SQVTM and ANQGSEA. V lost 7 bases, J lost 0 bases, and 7 bases lay in between. The CDR3 loop spans 13 amino acids.

The chain joins TRBV7-6 to TRBJ2-2, with D unclear. Germline V CDR1 and CDR2: SGHVS, FNYEAQ. V was clipped by 5 bases and J by 7 bases, with 14 bases between them. The CDR3 runs to 14 residues. CDR3 DNA: TGTGCCAGCAGCACCCGCCAGACGGGCGGGGAGCTGTTTTTT. Translating gives CASSTRQTGGELFF.

This clonotype was counted ten times or more. The V call is TRBV12-3 or TRBV12-4, the J call TRBJ2-1, with D unresolved. V dropped 3 bases and J dropped 0 bases, with 9 bases sitting between them. The length of the CDR3 is 15 residues. The CDR3 sequence is CASSFLSSSYNEQFF. Written as DNA, the CDR3 is TGTGCCAGCAGTTTTCTATCCAGCTCCTACAATGAGCAGTTCTTC.

The chain carries TRBV20-1 and TRBJ1-5; weak D call: TRBD1 (5 bases). The V end lost 1 base, the J end lost 5 bases, and 12 bases lay between the germline ends. The CDR3 extends over 14 amino acids. Germline V gene sequence: CDR1 DFQATT, CDR2 SNEGSKA (reference sequence). The CDR3 loop reads CSARGGGGHQPQHF. Written as DNA, the CDR3 is TGCAGTGCTAGAGGTGGGGGAGGGCATCAGCCCCAGCATTTT.

Points on this clonotype: The junction departs from germline at one end; a sequencing error may be responsible. This chain joins TRBV3-1 and TRBJ2-1, with D perhaps matching TRBD2 (6 bases). CDR1 is LGHDT, CDR2 YNNKEL, per germline (reference sequence). The CDR3 sequence is 17 residues long. CDR3 coding DNA: TGTGCCAGCTGCCAAACCCCCGGGGCGGGGTTCTACAATGAGCAGTTCTTC. Translated, it gives CASCQTPGAGFYNEQFF.

This chain connects TRBV28 to TRBJ2-7, with D possibly being TRBD1 (6 bases). Trimming removed 9 bases at V and 3 bases at J, with 15 bases between. Germline V CDR1 and CDR2: MDHEN, SYDVKM. The CDR3 runs 13 residues. The CDR3 loop reads CASSGTRVYEQYF. Here the CDR3 DNA reads TGTGCCAGTTCCGGGACAAGGGTCTACGAGCAGTACTTC. Filled out from reference TRBV28 and TRBJ2-7, the complete variable domain reads DVKVTQSSRYLVKRTGEKVFLECVQDMDHENMFWYRQDPGLGLRLIYFSYDVKMKEKGDIPEGYSVSREKKERFSLILESASTNQTSMYLCASSGTRVYEQYFGPGTRLTVT.

This clonotype came up a few times. V gene TRBV29-1 combines with J gene TRBJ2-2; a possible D gene is TRBD2 (5 bases). V was shortened by 3 bases and J by 5 bases, with 7 bases between the two germline ends. The CDR3 is 12 amino acids. Germline V lookup: CDR1 SQVTM, CDR2 ANQGSEA. The DNA for the CDR3 is TGCAGCGTTGACCAGCGGACCGGGGAGCTGTTTTTT. It translates to CSVDQRTGELFF.

The rearrangement links TRBV11-3 to TRBJ2-7; D perhaps matches TRBD2 (5 bases). The CDR3 spans 12 residues. V was trimmed by 0 bases and J by 11 bases, leaving 11 bases between them. Germline CDR1 reads SGHNT; CDR2 reads YENEEA. The CDR3 loop reads CASSLDVGEEYF. The CDR3 DNA is TGTGCCAGCAGCTTAGACGTCGGGGAAGAGTACTTC.

The chain recombines TRBV28 with TRBJ2-7; D unresolved. This CDR3 contains 14 residues. Germline CDR1 reads MDHEN; CDR2 reads SYDVKM. V lost 2 bases and J lost 4, with 12 bases in between. The CDR3 loop reads CASSLVGTQYEQYF. The CDR3, as DNA: TGTGCCAGCAGTTTAGTGGGCACGCAATACGAGCAGTACTTC.

The rearrangement uses TRBV28 and TRBJ2-3; D call uncertain. Deletions cut 7 bases from V and 4 bases from J, with 9 bases between. This CDR3 spans 12 amino acids. Germline CDR1 MDHEN, CDR2 SYDVKM. Written as DNA, the CDR3 is TGTGCCAGCACCCGACCGGCAGATACGCAGTATTTT. Protein sequence: CASTRPADTQYF. Full variable domain (remainder filled in from reference TRBV28 and TRBJ2-3): DVKVTQSSRYLVKRTGEKVFLECVQDMDHENMFWYRQDPGLGLRLIYFSYDVKMKEKGDIPEGYSVSREKKERFSLILESASTNQTSMYLCASTRPADTQYFGPGTRLTVL.

This clonotype appeared a few times. The CDR3, as DNA: TGCGCCAGCAGCTCTTGGACTAGCGGGGGGGCAGATACGCAGTATTTT. Its protein is CASSSWTSGGADTQYF. This chain links TRBV5-1 with TRBJ2-3, with 15 bases matching TRBD2. V shed 3 bases, J shed 4 bases, and the junction held 3 bases outside the gene matches. The CDR3 length is 16 residues. CDR1 and CDR2 from the germline V gene are SGHRS and YFSETQ.

This clonotype was seen more than once but under ten times. The V and J genes are TRBV7-2 and TRBJ1-6; D may be TRBD1 (6 bases). The CDR3 totals 13 residues. V lost 6 bases and J lost 7, with 10 bases in between. Germline V gene lookup returns CDR1 SGHTA and CDR2 FQGNSA. CDR3 nucleotide sequence: TGTGCCAGCAGGGTAACAGGGAATTCACCCCTCCACTTT. It is translated as CASRVTGNSPLHF.

The sample holds a few counts of this clonotype. The chain uses TRBV12-3 or TRBV12-4 and TRBJ1-6; no firm D call. The CDR3 length is 14 residues. Trimming took 3 bases from V and 7 from J, leaving 10 bases between them. The DNA for the CDR3 is TGTGCCAGCAGTTTGAACATGCCAAATTCACCCCTCCACTTT. Translating gives CASSLNMPNSPLHF.

This clonotype has just a few counts. The CDR3 DNA reads as TGTGCCAGCAGTTTAAGAACTAGCGGGGCCCTGTACCAAGAGACCCAGTACTTC. Protein: CASSLRTSGALYQETQYF. This chain uses TRBV27 with TRBJ2-5; 10 positions match TRBD2. Germline lookup yields CDR1 MNHEY and CDR2 SMNVEV (reference sequence). With V trimmed by 2 bases and J by 0 bases, 9 bases remained unmatched. This CDR3 has 18 residues.

This clonotype turned up a few times. The chain carries TRBV27 and TRBJ2-5; 12 positions agree with TRBD2. J gave up 6 bases and V 5 bases, and 13 bases lay outside the gene matches. The CDR3 covers 17 residues. Germline V CDR1 and CDR2: MNHEY, SMNVEV (reference sequence). CDR3 amino acids: CASSTTVTSGSRKTQYF. The CDR3 nucleotides are TGTGCCAGCAGTACCACCGTGACTAGCGGGAGTCGTAAGACCCAGTACTTC.

This clonotype was found a few times. The chain recombines TRBV3-1 with TRBJ2-7, with 8 positions matching TRBD1. The CDR3 totals 16 residues. After removal of 1 base from V and 2 bases from J, the junction contained 7 bases not matched to a gene. Germline-derived CDR1 and CDR2 are LGHDT and YNNKEL (reference sequence). The CDR3 DNA follows: TGTGCCAGCAGCCAAGGGACCGGGACAGGAGCCTACGAGCAGTACGTC. The encoded protein is CASSQGTGTGAYEQYV.

Only a few counts were recorded for this clonotype. J is TRBJ1-4 and V is TRBV7-9; 7 bases match TRBD1. Trimming cost V 10 bases and J 17 bases; bases outside gene matches: 19. This CDR3 is built from 13 residues. In germline, CDR1 is SEHNR, CDR2 FQNEAQ (reference sequence). The CDR3 protein is CATQRQGGTDVFF. CDR3 sequence (DNA): TGTGCCACCCAGCGGCAGGGAGGGACAGACGTTTTTTTT.

The chain combines TRBV10-2 with TRBJ2-7; 8 bases are a match to TRBD1. The CDR3 consists of 16 residues. With V trimmed by 6 bases and J by 1 base, 11 bases remained unmatched. Germline V CDR1 and CDR2: WSHSY, SAAADI. The CDR3 loop is CASSRHLTGASYEQYV. The CDR3 DNA is TGCGCCAGCAGCCGACATTTGACAGGGGCTTCCTACGAGCAGTACGTC.